These 20 T cell receptor beta chains share one sample of origin, sequenced in a study of shared clonotypes between healthy human individuals. The method was immunoSEQ multiplex PCR; TCRdb's version includes in-frame clones alone and lacks a portion of them. The table has about a million clones, roughly 80% seen once. Specimen: memory CD4+ T cells from PBMCs. The subset denotes: CD45RA-negative fraction. The source of these receptors is a man aged 18 to 29 in good health. Some clones in this sample may be carry-over from other donors' samples.

Note on this clone: At one end the junction does not follow the germline gene, possibly because of a read error. This chain connects TRBV2 to TRBJ2-5; TRBD1 matches at 8 bases. The CDR3 runs to 16 residues. Per germline, CDR1 SNHLY and CDR2 FYNNEI. Written as DNA, the CDR3 is TGTGCCAGCACTGAACCACCTACAGGGGGAATGGAGACCCAGTACTTC. It is translated as CASTEPPTGGMETQYF.

The chain joins TRBV6-5 to TRBJ2-7, with D uncertain. Trimming stripped 4 bases from V and 2 bases from J, with 6 bases between. This CDR3 region has 12 residues. CDR1 is MNHEY and CDR2 is SVGAGI in the germline V gene. CDR3 loop: CASSSITYEQYF. The DNA for the CDR3 is TGTGCCAGCAGTTCAATCACCTACGAGCAGTACTTC.

This clone appeared a single time. Likely a read error: the CDR3 ends without its conserved phenylalanine or tryptophan. The rearrangement uses TRBV5-1 and TRBJ2-7, with D perhaps assigned TRBD1 or TRBD2 (7 bases each). Looked up from germline, CDR1 is SGHRS and CDR2 is YFSETQ. The ends were cut back, 5 bases at V and 9 bases at J, with 15 bases in the middle. The CDR3 is 12 amino acids. CDR3 amino acids: CASRQDREGQYL. The CDR3 coding sequence is TGCGCCAGCAGACAAGACAGGGAGGGGCAGTACCTC.

This clone was counted a single time. This chain links TRBV4-1 with TRBJ2-1, with D perhaps TRBD2 (6 bases). The V end lost 0 bases, the J end lost 6 bases, and 21 bases lay between the germline ends. CDR1 MGHRA and CDR2 YSYEKL come from the germline V gene. CDR3 length: 18 residues. The CDR3 bases are TGCGCCAGCAGCCAAGATGTTATTTCGGCGGGATATCGCAATGAGCAGTTCTTC. This gives the protein CASSQDVISAGYRNEQFF.

The chain links TRBV7-2 to TRBJ2-7; 14 nucleotides match TRBD2. Per the germline V gene, CDR1 is SGHTA and CDR2 is FQGNSA. The length of the CDR3 is 18 residues. V shed 5 bases and J 1 base; nucleotides not matched to a gene: 10. This chain's CDR3 is CASSPGLAGGLFSYEQYF. In nucleotides, the CDR3 is TGTGCCAGCAGCCCAGGACTAGCGGGAGGACTATTTTCCTACGAGCAGTACTTC.

The chain joins TRBV11-3 to TRBJ2-1; no definite D call. The CDR3 is 14 amino acids. V was clipped by 1 base and J by 6 bases, with 10 bases between them. The germline gives CDR1 SGHNT, CDR2 YENEEA. The CDR3 loop reads CASSLGVRSNEQFF. DNA of the CDR3: TGTGCCAGCAGCTTAGGGGTAAGAAGCAATGAGCAGTTCTTC.

This clone showed up just a few times. The chain couples TRBV9 to TRBJ2-3, with no clear D. Deletions cut 1 base from V and 5 bases from J, with 11 bases between. From germline, CDR1 is SGDLS and CDR2 YYNGEE. The CDR3 spans 14 residues. The CDR3 is CASSVSQIEDTQYF. The CDR3, as DNA: TGTGCCAGCAGCGTATCTCAGATAGAAGATACGCAGTATTTT.

This clone came up many times. J is TRBJ2-2 and V is TRBV4-2, with TRBD2 identical over 12 bases. In germline, CDR1 is LGHNA, CDR2 YNFKEQ. The junction had 14 bases not matched to a gene; V was cut back by 3 bases and J by 6 bases. CDR3 length: 19 amino acids. The CDR3 region is CASSQPTTGLAGYSGELFF. CDR3 DNA: TGTGCCAGCAGCCAGCCAACGACCGGACTAGCGGGATACTCCGGGGAGCTGTTTTTT.

A few counts support this clone. The V call is TRBV29-1, the J call TRBJ1-1, with D possibly matching TRBD1 (5 bases). Germline V CDR1 and CDR2: SQVTM, ANQGSEA. The CDR3 contains 15 residues. V lost 6 bases and J 3 bases, leaving 20 bases between the germline ends. The CDR3 bases are TGCAGCGTCAAAGACAGAACACGGCCGGACACTGAAGCTTTCTTT. Its protein is CSVKDRTRPDTEAFF. Together with reference TRBV29-1 and TRBJ1-1, the CDR3 gives the full variable domain: SAVISQKPSRDICQRGTSLTIQCQVDSQVTMMFWYRQQPGQSLTLIATANQGSEATYESGFVIDKFPISRPNLTFSTLTVSNMSPEDSSIYLCSVKDRTRPDTEAFFGQGTRLTVV.

The chain has TRBV4-1 and TRBJ2-4; D not resolved. Trimming cost V 1 base and J 9 bases, with 10 bases left between them. The length of the CDR3 is 13 residues. Germline CDR1 is MGHRA and CDR2 is YSYEKL. For the CDR3, the DNA is TGCGCCAGCAGCCAAGTTGCTGAAAGCATTCAGTACTTC. Protein product: CASSQVAESIQYF.

The V and J genes are TRBV7-9 and TRBJ2-2; D is perhaps TRBD2 (5 bases). This CDR3 is built from 14 residues. V lost 6 bases to trimming and J lost 3 bases, with 11 bases between them. Germline V gene data show CDR1 as SEHNR and CDR2 as FQNEAQ (reference sequence). In DNA, the CDR3 is TGTGCCAGCAGGATGTCGAGGGACACCGGGGAGCTGTTTTTT. This translates into CASRMSRDTGELFF.

The chain employs TRBV5-1 and TRBJ2-3; 11 bases line up with TRBD2. J was trimmed by 2 bases and V by 2 bases; bases with no gene match: 4. This CDR3 has 16 amino acids. Germline V lookup: CDR1 SGHRS, CDR2 YFSETQ. The CDR3 region is CASSFGTSGLTDTQYF. The CDR3 bases are TGCGCCAGCAGCTTCGGGACTAGCGGCCTCACAGATACGCAGTATTTT.

The chain is built from TRBV6-1 and TRBJ1-4; 10 positions agree with TRBD1. The germline gives CDR1 MNHNS, CDR2 SASEGT. After removal of 0 bases from V and 6 bases from J, the junction contained 1 base not matched to a gene. The CDR3 runs to 15 residues. The CDR3 DNA follows: TGTGCCAGCAGTGAAGCTGGGACAGGGGATGAAAAACTGTTTTTT. This encodes CASSEAGTGDEKLFF.

This chain connects TRBV9 to TRBJ2-1, with 13 bases matching TRBD2. The CDR3 runs 15 residues. Germline loops: CDR1 SGDLS, CDR2 YYNGEE. With 3 bases clipped from V and 10 bases from J, the junction kept 7 bases outside the gene matches. The CDR3 DNA reads as TGTGCCAGCAGCGGACTAGCGGGAGGTCAGAGCGAGCAGTTCTTC. Its translation: CASSGLAGGQSEQFF.

V and J are TRBV28 and TRBJ1-2; D call uncertain. CDR3 length equals 11 residues. Germline V CDR1 and CDR2: MDHEN, SYDVKM. Trimming left V 7 bases short and J 5 bases short, with 8 bases between. CDR3 DNA: TGTGCCAGCACCACTAGTTATGGCTACACCTTC. Amino acids: CASTTSYGYTF.

The gene calls are TRBV5-6 and TRBJ1-2; the D is unclear. This CDR3 has 14 residues. In germline, CDR1 is SGHDT, CDR2 YYEEEE. V gave up 1 base and J gave up 8 bases, with 15 bases separating them. DNA of the CDR3: TGTGCCAGCAGCTTGCTAGGCCGCCCCGACGGCTACACCTTC. Its protein is CASSLLGRPDGYTF. The full variable domain, with the rest looked up from reference TRBV5-6 and TRBJ1-2, is DAGVTQSPTHLIKTRGQQVTLRCSPKSGHDTVSWYQQALGQGPQFIFQYYEEEERQRGNFPDRFSGHQFPNYSSELNVNALLLGDSALYLCASSLLGRPDGYTFGSGTRLTVV.

This clone was observed a few times. This sequence joins TRBV5-1 and TRBJ2-7; TRBD2 matches at 7 bases. The CDR3 sequence is 14 residues long. V was pared by 4 bases and J by 9 bases, with 13 bases of the junction left unmatched. The germline V gene has CDR1 SGHRS and CDR2 YFSETQ. The CDR3 spells CASSRGRDPSGQYF. In DNA form, the CDR3 reads TGCGCCAGCAGCCGGGGGAGGGACCCGAGTGGGCAGTACTTC.

In its sample, this clone was seen a few times. The rearrangement uses TRBV6-1 and TRBJ2-5; TRBD1 is a possible D gene (6 bases). V lost 11 bases to trimming and J lost 4 bases, with 23 bases between them. CDR1 MNHNS and CDR2 SASEGT come from the germline V gene. The CDR3 is made up of 15 amino acids. The CDR3 loop is CAHEKTGRGLETQYF. The CDR3 bases are TGTGCCCACGAAAAGACAGGCCGGGGTTTAGAGACCCAGTACTTC.

The chain recombines TRBV18 with TRBJ1-2; D gene ambiguous. Germline V gene data show CDR1 as KGHSH and CDR2 as LQKENI. Trimming took 0 bases from V and 4 from J, leaving 18 bases between them. The CDR3 runs 17 residues. CDR3 sequence reads: CASSPPGSVADRYGYTF. For the CDR3, the DNA is TGTGCCAGCTCACCACCGGGTTCAGTTGCGGACCGCTATGGCTACACCTTC.

The chain carries TRBV7-3 and TRBJ2-3; TRBD1 agrees at 9 bases. The CDR3 has 16 residues. V was clipped by 5 bases and J by 3 bases; unmatched bases: 9. CDR1 and CDR2 (germline): SGHTA, FQGTGA. Here the CDR3 DNA reads TGTGCCAGCAGCGCGGGACAGGGCCAAGGGACAGATACGCAGTATTTT. This translates into CASSAGQGQGTDTQYF.